A single T cell receptor beta chain is shown here with its context. The antigen is not known. The sample comes from a study of T cells in Graves' hyperthyroidism and ophthalmopathy. Study details: The authors collected peripheral blood at initial diagnosis, before any treatment. Points from the study as a whole: Most thyroid-expanded clonotypes above 0.001 were also found in blood.

Patients were excluded because of uncontrolled infection, other autoimmune disease, pregnancy or lactation. The CDR3 loop spans 15 amino acids. Per the germline V gene, CDR1 is SNHLY and CDR2 is FYNNEI. V was trimmed by 2 bases and J by 0 bases, leaving 10 bases between them. From RNA transcripts, TCR beta CDR3 regions were amplified. HTBI primers were the set used in a first-round RT-PCR of the TCR CDR3. TCRdb used MiXCR to reprocess the multiplex PCR reads, holding one entry per CDR3 protein. This sample has approximately 640,000 distinct CDR3 sequences; 15% to 20% occur once, and the top ten carry around a sixth.

The source of this sequence is a man aged 50 to 59 with Graves' hyperthyroidism. Sample: blood. The rearrangement uses TRBV2 and TRBJ2-5; D is perhaps TRBD1 (6 bases). The CDR3 is CASSEHRVYQETQYF. CDR3 DNA sequence: TGTGCCAGCAGTGAACACAGGGTCTACCAAGAGACCCAGTACTTC.